This T cell receptor (beta chain) was sequenced for a study of OX40 agonist ivuxolimab in advanced cancers. Turning to the study itself: Ivuxolimab is an agonistic anti-OX40 (CD134) antibody, and patients were treated with it. Anti-PD-1, anti-PD-L1 or anti-CTLA-4 therapy given earlier was allowed, and roughly 40% had some. Study outcomes and limitations: Patients who responded partially at 0.1-3.0 mg/kg showed clonal expansion ranking among the lowest. Some nonresponders likewise displayed low normalized T-cell clonal expansion.

Germline CDR1 and CDR2: MNHEY and SMNVEV (reference sequence). V was trimmed by 3 bases and J by 6 bases, leaving 13 bases between them. The CDR3 has 14 residues. A remark on this clone: Its matching antigen is unknown.

The protocol was immunoSEQ multiplex PCR, while the TCRdb copy is restricted to in-frame clones and leaves out a portion. Altogether about 73,000 clones are present, 80% to 95% being singletons, with the ten largest covering 0.45% to 0.55%. The clonotype comes from an adult with an advanced solid tumor such as melanoma, head and neck, liver or kidney cancer. Specimen: CD4+ or CD8+ T cells sorted from blood, collected in a trial of the OX40 agonist ivuxolimab. The V gene is TRBV27, the J gene TRBJ2-3, with a tentative D call TRBD2 (5 bases). The CDR3 region has the DNA TGTGCCAGCAGTTTCGGACGACCGGGGGATACGCAGTATTTT. This encodes CASSFGRPGDTQYF.